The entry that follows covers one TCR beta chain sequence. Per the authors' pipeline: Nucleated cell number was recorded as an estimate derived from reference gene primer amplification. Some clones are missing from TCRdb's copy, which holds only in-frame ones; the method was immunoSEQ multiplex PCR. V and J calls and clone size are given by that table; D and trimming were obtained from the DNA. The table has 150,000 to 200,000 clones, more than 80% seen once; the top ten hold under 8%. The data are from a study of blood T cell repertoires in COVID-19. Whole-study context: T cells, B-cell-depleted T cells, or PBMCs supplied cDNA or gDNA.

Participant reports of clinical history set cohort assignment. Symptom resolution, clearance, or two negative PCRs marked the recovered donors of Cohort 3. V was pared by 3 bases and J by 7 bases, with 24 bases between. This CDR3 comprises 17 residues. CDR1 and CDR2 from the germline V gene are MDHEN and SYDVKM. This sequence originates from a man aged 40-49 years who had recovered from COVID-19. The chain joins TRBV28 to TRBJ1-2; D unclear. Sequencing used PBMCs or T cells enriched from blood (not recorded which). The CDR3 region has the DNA TGTGCCAGCAGTTTTCGCCAGGCGATCCTGTCCTTGAGTGGCTACACCTTC. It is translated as CASSFRQAILSLSGYTF.